Included here is one T cell receptor beta chain sequence, with context. This clone has a single count. No cognate antigen has been identified for it. No base quality information exists; no much larger clone differs at one position. This sample is part of a study of shared clonotypes between healthy human individuals (dated by TCRdb to 2020 to 2021). Looking at the study overall: Three men and a couple of women, aged 18 to 49 years, made up the cohort. To estimate repertoire size and how much clonotype sharing occurs between individuals, the study deeply sequenced the blood TCR repertoires of about five healthy adults. Between about 0.9 and 10 billion PBMCs per donor were obtained by leukapheresis. Libraries were prepared and TCR repertoires were sequenced by different laboratories using diverse techniques, in order to increase sequencing depth and limit assay-specific biases. For each donor, three plates each were used for CD4 naive and CD4 memory, two plates were used for CD8 naive, and one plate was used for CD8 memory.

CD8 naive samples consisted of CD45RO-negative cells that were positively selected for CCR7, yielding a CD45RA+CCR7+ population without TemRA cells. The donors were healthy, HIV-negative adults who had no recently reported acute infections or vaccinations. Every donor was a Caucasian adult living in Nashville, Tennessee, USA. After blood collection by leukapheresis, PBMCs were isolated using Ficoll-Histopaque density gradient centrifugation and then cryopreserved in the vapor phase of liquid nitrogen. Purity and quantity of every magnetically sorted T cell population were checked by analytical flow cytometry. Genomic DNA was isolated from each sorted fraction and quantified by UV absorbance on a Nanodrop 2000c. Using the deep immunoSEQ assay, multiplex PCR amplified TCR CDR3 regions from genomic DNA. For each cell subset, the extracted genomic DNA was distributed evenly across all wells of several immunoSEQ 96-well plates, and each plate served as one replicate. For sorted subsets, roughly 200 ng of genomic DNA, equivalent to about 30,000 T cell genomes, went into each replicate PCR. Purified libraries were quantified with a Qubit 3.0 fluorometer, sized on a Bioanalyzer 2100, and re-quantified with the KAPA Library Quantification kit. Each immunoSEQ 96-well plate was sequenced on its own single-read 150-cycle Illumina NextSeq 550 flow cell. The original methods were these. Because only junctional sequences without quality scores were contained in the immunoSEQ output, filtering matching that applied to full-length reads could not be performed. To assign V/J genes and CDR3, sequences were annotated against IMGT germline references using PyIR, a Python wrapper for IgBLAST v1.9. Reads with weak V/J assignments (E-value above 1e-6), missing CDR3, stop codons, out-of-frame junctions, or ambiguous translated residues were removed. A V3J clonotype was defined by an identical inferred V gene, J gene, and CDR3 amino acid sequence. The percentage overlap between two repertoires was calculated by dividing the number of shared unique clonotypes by the size of the smaller repertoire. RTK rarefaction, the Chao1 estimator, and Recon v2.1 estimates of unobserved clonotypes were used to assess repertoire richness. Generation probabilities for all TCRbeta clonotypes obtained by the gDNA method from four donors were computed using OLGA. TCRdb provides this immuneACCESS table in a form limited to in-frame rearrangements. Some clones are lacking; in checked studies, under half of them reflect an unresolved V gene, and why the rest are absent is not known. V and J calls plus clone size are reproduced from that table; the DNA served to infer D and trimming. The sample contains about 2.1 million clones, over 85% of them found a single time. Of the sample, around 1.7% falls within the top ten clones.

Broader findings and caveats from the paper: Compared with non-shared clonotypes, the clonotypes found in all four sorted-subset donors had higher generation probabilities. Incomplete sequencing was indicated by rarefaction of sorted-subset datasets, despite the large sequencing depth. Across a few donors, roughly 5% of naive CD4, 3.5% of naive CD8, 2.3% of memory CD4, and about 0.4% of memory CD8 clonotypes were shared. Estimated clonotype richness was generally larger for naive than for memory subsets. Pairwise subsampling led to the expectation that sequencing depth would affect the degree of clonotype sharing among donors. The small number of donors limited the genetic and exposure-history diversity represented. Sampling was restricted to blood, and TCR repertoires in tissues likely differ from the TCR repertoires found in blood.

The CDR3 runs 13 amino acids, cysteine and phenylalanine included. Kept here is only the CDR3 DNA, which spans 39 bases and is read in frame from base 1. The germline V end is reduced by 5 bases and the J end by 0 bases; junction bases left unmatched: 1. CDR1 SGHKS and CDR2 YYEKEE were looked up in the germline V gene (reference sequence). The chain couples TRBV5-5 to TRBJ2-7, with 8 bases in between that match TRBD2. The sequencing input was naive CD8+ T cells from PBMCs. The sample's cell subset or site label is to be understood as: CD45RA+CCR7+. The TCR sequence derives from a man younger than 30 in good health. Some clones in this sample may be carry-over from other donors' samples. The sequenced DNA is TGTGCCAGCAGGGCGGGAGGCTCCTACGAGCAGTACTTC. Translated, it reads CASRAGGSYEQYF. Full variable domain (CDR3 extended with the reference TRBV5-5 and TRBJ2-7 proteins): DAGVTQSPTHLIKTRGQQVTLRCSPISGHKSVSWYQQVLGQGPQFIFQYYEKEERGRGNFPDRFSARQFPNYSSELNVNALLLGDSALYLCASRAGGSYEQYFGPGTRLTVT.